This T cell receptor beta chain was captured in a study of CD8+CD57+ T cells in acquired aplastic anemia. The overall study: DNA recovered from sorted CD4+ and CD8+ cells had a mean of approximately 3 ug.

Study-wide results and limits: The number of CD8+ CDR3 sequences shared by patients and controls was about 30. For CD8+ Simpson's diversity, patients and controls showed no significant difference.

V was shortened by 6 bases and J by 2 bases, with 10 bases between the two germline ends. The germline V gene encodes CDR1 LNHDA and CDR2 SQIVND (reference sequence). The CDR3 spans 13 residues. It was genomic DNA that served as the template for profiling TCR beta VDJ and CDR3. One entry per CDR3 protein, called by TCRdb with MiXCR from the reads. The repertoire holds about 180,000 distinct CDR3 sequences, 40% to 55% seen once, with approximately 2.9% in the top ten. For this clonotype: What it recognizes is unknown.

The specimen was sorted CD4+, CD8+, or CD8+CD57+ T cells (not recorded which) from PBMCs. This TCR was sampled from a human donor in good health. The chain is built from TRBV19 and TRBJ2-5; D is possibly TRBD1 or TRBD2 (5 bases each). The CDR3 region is CASSSGRQETQYF. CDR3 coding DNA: TGTGCCAGTAGCTCGGGGCGACAAGAGACCCAGTACTTC.